The 20 T cell receptor beta chains in this list originate from one sample, sequenced in a study of T-cell reconstitution after alpha-beta-depleted transplantation in children. Molecular barcoding with unique molecular identifiers was used for the TCRbeta library. Each CDR3 protein is one row after TCRdb ran MiXCR on the PCR reads. The profile shows around 420,000 distinct CDR3 sequences, 15% to 20% of them singletons. Source: PBMCs, mostly from graft donor cells, taken 360 days after TCRalphabeta/CD19-depleted stem cell transplant. The receptors here all came from a boy in the first two years of life who had a stem cell transplant for Wiskott-Aldrich syndrome, so the T cells may come from the graft donor.

This clonotype came up a few times. The gene calls are TRBV4-1 and TRBJ1-1, with 11 bases aligning to TRBD1. The CDR3 runs to 18 residues. Per the germline V gene, CDR1 is MGHRA and CDR2 is YSYEKL. V shed 4 bases, J shed 3 bases, and the junction held 13 bases outside the gene matches. CDR3 coding DNA: TGCGCCAGCAGCCGTCGGACAGGGGGCTCTTCATTTGACACTGAAGCTTTCTTT. It is translated as CASSRRTGGSSFDTEAFF.

This chain joins TRBV15 and TRBJ2-1; D is perhaps TRBD2 (5 bases). The CDR3 runs 18 residues. V gave up 1 base and J gave up 3 bases, with 19 bases separating them. Germline values: CDR1 LNHNV, CDR2 YYDKDF (reference sequence). CDR3 amino acids: CATSRGPRPSGIYNEQFF. The CDR3 DNA follows: TGTGCCACCAGCAGAGGCCCGCGTCCCAGCGGTATCTACAATGAGCAGTTCTTC. Supplemented by reference TRBV15 and TRBJ2-1, the full variable domain reads DAMVIQNPRYQVTQFGKPVTLSCSQTLNHNVMYWYQQKSSQAPKLLFHYYDKDFNNEADTPDNFQSRRPNTSFCFLDIRSPGLGDTAMYLCATSRGPRPSGIYNEQFFGPGTRLTVL.

This clonotype was observed a handful of times. The CDR3 sequence is CASRTGYEQYF. The CDR3 coding sequence is TGTGCCAGCAGGACAGGGTACGAGCAGTACTTC. The chain joins TRBV12-3 or TRBV12-4 to TRBJ2-7; 7 nucleotides align to TRBD1. V shed 6 bases, J shed 4 bases, and the junction held 0 bases outside the gene matches. This CDR3 has 11 residues.

This chain uses TRBV15 with TRBJ1-4, with D perhaps TRBD1 (5 bases). Germline CDR1 and CDR2: LNHNV and YYDKDF (reference sequence). Trimming shortened V by 0 bases and J by 4 bases, and 6 bases separated the two germline ends. The CDR3 runs to 14 residues. The chain's CDR3 is CATSRDRGNEKLFF. The CDR3 DNA reads TGTGCCACCAGCAGAGATAGGGGTAATGAAAAACTGTTTTTT.

This clonotype was found a few times. The rearrangement joins TRBV5-1 to TRBJ2-4, with 7 bases fitting TRBD1. This CDR3 has 15 residues. The ends lost 7 bases at V and 3 bases at J; junction bases unmatched: 10. In germline, CDR1 is SGHRS, CDR2 YFSETQ. CDR3 DNA: TGCGCCAGCGGGACGGGAAGGGGGCTCAAAAACATTCAGTACTTC. This codes for CASGTGRGLKNIQYF.

This clonotype was observed a few times. The CDR3 sequence is CATSDPVGPGTQYF. The CDR3 DNA is TGTGCCACCAGTGATCCTGTCGGGCCCGGCACGCAGTATTTT. The V call is TRBV24-1, the J call TRBJ2-3; no firm D call. CDR1 and CDR2 (germline): KGHDR, SFDVKD. This CDR3 is 14 amino acids long. V was clipped by 3 bases and J by 9 bases, with 15 bases between them.

V is TRBV2 and J is TRBJ1-4; D gene uncertain. This CDR3 has 13 amino acids. CDR1 is SNHLY and CDR2 is FYNNEI in the germline V gene. V lost 11 bases, J lost 0 bases, and 10 bases lay in between. In DNA form, the CDR3 reads TGTGCCTCCCAGTCGGCAACTAATGAAAAACTGTTTTTT. This sequence encodes CASQSATNEKLFF. The variable domain in full, completed from reference TRBV2 and TRBJ1-4, reads EPEVTQTPSHQVTQMGQEVILRCVPISNHLYFYWYRQILGQKVEFLVSFYNNEISEKSEIFDDQFSVERPDGSNFTLKIRSTKLEDSAMYFCASQSATNEKLFFGSGTQLSVL.

The gene calls are TRBV2 and TRBJ2-7; D not certain. Germline V gene lookup returns CDR1 SNHLY and CDR2 FYNNEI. The CDR3 loop spans 15 amino acids. Trimming removed 0 bases from V and 0 bases from J, with 9 bases in between. CDR3 nucleotide sequence: TGTGCCAGCAGTGAAGCGGACCGACACTCCTACGAGCAGTACTTC. Translation: CASSEADRHSYEQYF.

This clonotype turned up a few times. This chain joins TRBV5-6 and TRBJ2-1; 12 bases align to TRBD2. The V gene end was trimmed by 0 bases and the J gene end by 4 bases; junction bases not matched to a gene: 5. Germline V gene sequence: CDR1 SGHDT, CDR2 YYEEEE. The CDR3 loop spans 17 amino acids. The CDR3 is CASSLAVGTSGYNEQFF. The CDR3 DNA follows: TGTGCCAGCAGCTTGGCCGTCGGGACTAGCGGGTACAATGAGCAGTTCTTC.

This chain connects TRBV7-9 to TRBJ2-5; perhaps TRBD2 as D (6 bases). Between the trimmed V and J ends, which lost 7 bases and 5 bases, there was a span of 23 bases. Per germline, CDR1 SEHNR and CDR2 FQNEAQ (reference sequence). This CDR3 has 16 residues. CDR3 nucleotides: TGTGCCAGCACAAAGTGGAGGGAGGCCCTCGGGGAGACCCAGTACTTC. This sequence encodes CASTKWREALGETQYF.

The chain combines TRBV2 with TRBJ2-5, with 12 bases aligning to TRBD2. This CDR3 region has 14 residues. Germline CDR1 reads SNHLY; CDR2 reads FYNNEI. V was pared by 8 bases and J by 7 bases, with 8 bases of the junction left unmatched. CDR3 in amino acids: CASLTSGGAGTQYF. The CDR3 nucleotides read TGTGCCAGCCTGACTAGCGGGGGTGCTGGGACCCAGTACTTC.

The chain couples TRBV7-9 to TRBJ2-7; D assignment may be TRBD1 or TRBD2 (5 bases each). Germline V gene sequence: CDR1 SEHNR, CDR2 FQNEAQ (reference sequence). This CDR3 has 14 amino acids. Trimming stripped 5 bases from V and 0 bases from J, with 11 bases between. The CDR3, as DNA: TGTGCCAGCAGCCCCGGGACCCTCTCCTACGAGCAGTACTTC. It is translated as CASSPGTLSYEQYF.

This clonotype was detected only a few times. The rearrangement uses TRBV5-1 and TRBJ2-3; TRBD2 matches at 7 bases. The CDR3 loop spans 14 amino acids. V gave up 6 bases and J gave up 6 bases; unmatched junction bases: 10. Germline V gene sequence: CDR1 SGHRS, CDR2 YFSETQ. CDR3: CASTRLAVGDTQYF. Written as DNA, the CDR3 is TGCGCCAGCACGCGGCTAGCGGTAGGGGATACGCAGTATTTT.

Only a few counts were recorded for this clonotype. The chain has TRBV15 and TRBJ1-1; D ambiguous. CDR3 size: 13 residues. Between the trimmed V and J ends, which lost 5 bases and 0 bases, there was a span of 7 bases. Per the germline V gene, CDR1 is LNHNV and CDR2 is YYDKDF (reference sequence). The CDR3 DNA is TGTGCCACCAGCGCCTACTTGAACACTGAAGCTTTCTTT. It specifies CATSAYLNTEAFF.

V usage is TRBV5-1 and J usage is TRBJ2-5, with 7 bases that match TRBD1. With V trimmed by 2 bases and J by 5 bases, 12 bases remained unmatched. Germline loops: CDR1 SGHRS, CDR2 YFSETQ. This CDR3 comprises 16 residues. CDR3 sequence reads: CASSFPSDRPGETQYF. CDR3 DNA sequence: TGCGCCAGCAGCTTTCCTTCGGACAGGCCCGGGGAGACCCAGTACTTC.

The chain has TRBV7-8 and TRBJ2-5; D is unresolved. CDR1 SGHVS and CDR2 FQNEAQ come from the germline V gene. V was shortened by 3 bases and J by 0 bases, with 8 bases between the two germline ends. The CDR3 extends over 14 amino acids. Here the CDR3 DNA reads TGTGCCAGCAGCTTTTTGGCTAACCAAGAGACCCAGTACTTC. Translation gives CASSFLANQETQYF. Full variable domain (rest looked up from reference TRBV7-8 and TRBJ2-5): GAGVSQSPRYKVAKRGQDVALRCDPISGHVSLFWYQQALGQGPEFLTYFQNEAQLDKSGLPSDRFFAERPEGSVSTLKIQRTQQEDSAVYLCASSFLANQETQYFGPGTRLLVL.

The chain uses TRBV12-3 or TRBV12-4 and TRBJ2-1, with 14 bases aligning to TRBD2. This CDR3 spans 20 amino acids. Trimming cost V 2 bases and J 6 bases; bases outside gene matches: 15. The CDR3 region is CASSLFPNLRLAGGPNEQFF. The CDR3 nucleotides read TGTGCCAGCAGTTTATTCCCCAACCTACGACTAGCGGGAGGGCCCAATGAGCAGTTCTTC.

This clonotype has a handful of counts. This chain connects TRBV4-1 to TRBJ2-7, with a weak D call TRBD1 (5 bases). Deletions cut 1 base from V and 1 base from J, with 11 bases between. The CDR3 is 15 amino acids. Germline V gives CDR1 MGHRA, CDR2 YSYEKL. The CDR3 region has the DNA TGCGCCAGCAGCCAAGGGGGCAAGGGGTCCTACGAGCAGTACTTC. As protein: CASSQGGKGSYEQYF.

V usage is TRBV18 and J usage is TRBJ2-3; no clear D. The CDR3 contains 14 residues. V lost 1 base to trimming and J lost 0 bases, with 5 bases between them. Germline V gene lookup returns CDR1 KGHSH and CDR2 LQKENI. In DNA, the CDR3 is TGTGCCAGCTCACCACGACCCAGCACAGATACGCAGTATTTT. Its protein is CASSPRPSTDTQYF.

This clonotype was recorded a few times. Since the CDR3 does not end with the conserved phenylalanine or tryptophan, this likely comes from a read error. The DNA is left out, because the CDR3 cannot be placed on it with certainty; the CDR3 is given as TCRdb lists it. This chain uses TRBV28 with TRBJ1-6; the table's D call, TRBD1, has no DNA check behind it. Germline V gene lookup returns CDR1 MDHEN and CDR2 SYDVKM. The CDR3 contains 15 residues when both ends are counted. The CDR3 sequence: CASSKRTGGSSPLHL.